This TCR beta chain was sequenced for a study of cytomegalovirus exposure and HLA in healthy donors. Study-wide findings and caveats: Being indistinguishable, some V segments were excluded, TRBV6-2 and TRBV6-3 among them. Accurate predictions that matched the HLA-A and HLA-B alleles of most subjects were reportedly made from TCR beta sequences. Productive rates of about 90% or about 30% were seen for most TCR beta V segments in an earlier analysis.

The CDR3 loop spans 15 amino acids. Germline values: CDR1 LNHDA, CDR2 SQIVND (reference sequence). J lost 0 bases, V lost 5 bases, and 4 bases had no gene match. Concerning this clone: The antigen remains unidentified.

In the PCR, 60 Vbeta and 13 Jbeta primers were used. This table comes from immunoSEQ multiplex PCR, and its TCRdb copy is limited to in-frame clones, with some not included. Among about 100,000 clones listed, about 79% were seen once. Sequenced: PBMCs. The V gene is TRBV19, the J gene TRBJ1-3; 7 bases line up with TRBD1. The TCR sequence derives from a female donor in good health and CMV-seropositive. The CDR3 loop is CASSWDSSSGNTIYF. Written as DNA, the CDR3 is TGTGCCAGTAGTTGGGACAGCTCCTCTGGAAACACCATATATTTT.